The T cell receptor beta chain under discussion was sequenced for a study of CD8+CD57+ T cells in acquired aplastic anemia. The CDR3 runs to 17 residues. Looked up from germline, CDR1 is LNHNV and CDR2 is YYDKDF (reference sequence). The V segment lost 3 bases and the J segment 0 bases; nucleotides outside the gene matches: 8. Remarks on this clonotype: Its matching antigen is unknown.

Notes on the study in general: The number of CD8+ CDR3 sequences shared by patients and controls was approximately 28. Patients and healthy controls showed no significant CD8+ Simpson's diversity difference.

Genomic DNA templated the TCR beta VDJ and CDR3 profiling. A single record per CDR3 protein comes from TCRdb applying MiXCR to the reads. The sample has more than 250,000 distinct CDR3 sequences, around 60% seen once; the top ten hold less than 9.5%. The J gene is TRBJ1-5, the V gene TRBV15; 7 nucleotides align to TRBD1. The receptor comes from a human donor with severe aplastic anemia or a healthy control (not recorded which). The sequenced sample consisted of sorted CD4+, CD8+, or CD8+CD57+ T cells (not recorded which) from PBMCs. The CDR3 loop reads CATSRDGQVGSNQPQHF. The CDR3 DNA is TGTGCCACCAGCAGGGACGGACAGGTCGGTAGCAATCAGCCCCAGCATTTT.